This TCR beta chain appears in the sequencing data of a study of blood T cell repertoires in COVID-19. V lost 3 bases to trimming and J lost 1 base; unmatched junction nucleotides: 14. The length of the CDR3 is 19 residues. From germline, CDR1 is SGHTA and CDR2 FQGNSA. Authors' methods: Amplification of reference gene primers was used by the study to estimate nucleated cell counts. Generated by immunoSEQ multiplex PCR, the TCRdb table keeps only in-frame clones and is missing some. The D gene and trimming were derived from the DNA, and the V and J assignments and clone size from that table. The sample holds more than 150,000 clones, more than 75% seen once.

The chain uses TRBV7-2 and TRBJ2-3; 9 bases align to TRBD2. The specimen was peripheral blood. The origin of this receptor is a woman between 70 and 85 years old with COVID-19, enrolled during active disease. The CDR3 DNA reads TGTGCCAGCAGCTTGGCCCCGACTAGCGGATTAGGGGGCACAGATACGCAGTATTTT. Translation: CASSLAPTSGLGGTDTQYF.